The clone carrying this T cell receptor beta chain is a singleton in its sample. Sequencing used immunoSEQ multiplex PCR; TCRdb keeps in-frame clones, though not all of them. The sample has about 210,000 clones; over 80% are singletons. Those enrolled in Seattle joined during active infection and were followed longitudinally afterward. These data originate in a study of blood T cell repertoires in COVID-19. Study as a whole: The United States, Italy and Spain supplied acute and convalescent COVID-19 samples.

Between the trimmed V and J ends, which lost 5 bases and 4 bases, there was a span of 15 bases. In germline, CDR1 is SGHTA, CDR2 FQGTGA. The CDR3 has 15 amino acids. Material for sequencing was peripheral blood. V gene TRBV7-3 combines with J gene TRBJ2-1; D unclear. This clonotype originated in a man between 60 and 75 years old with COVID-19, enrolled during active disease. The CDR3 sequence: CASSPGYGAYNEQFF. CDR3 coding DNA: TGTGCCAGCAGCCCCGGGTATGGTGCGTACAATGAGCAGTTCTTC. Full variable domain (rest looked up from reference TRBV7-3 and TRBJ2-1): GAGVSQTPSNKVTEKGKYVELRCDPISGHTALYWYRQSLGQGPEFLIYFQGTGAADDSGLPNDRFFAVRPEGSVSTLKIQRTERGDSAVYLCASSPGYGAYNEQFFGPGTRLTVL.